The next 18 T cell receptor beta chains were all read from a single sample in a study of T cells in localized non-small cell lung cancer. Libraries were prepared by immunoSEQ multiplex PCR; TCRdb keeps only in-frame clonotypes and omits some of them. The sample carries approximately 46,000 clones, around 81% recorded once. The sequenced sample was peripheral blood mononuclear cells, obtained before any cancer treatment. These receptors originate from a man aged 40 to 75 with stage III lung adenocarcinoma.

The chain links TRBV7-6 to TRBJ2-5, with no clear D. V was pared by 2 bases and J by 1 base, with 14 bases between. The CDR3 has 16 amino acids. Germline CDR1 and CDR2: SGHVS and FNYEAQ. CDR3 DNA: TGTGCCAGCAGCTTAATATCGCCGAGGTCCCAAGAGACCCAGTACTTC. This gives the protein CASSLISPRSQETQYF.

A note on this clone: The limits of the CDR3 on the DNA are not certain, so only TCRdb's listed CDR3 is given. The V and J genes are TRBV18 and TRBJ2-2; the table's D call, TRBD2, has no DNA check behind it. Germline V lookup: CDR1 KGHSH, CDR2 LQKENI. The CDR3 is 14 residues long, ends included. The CDR3 loop reads CASSPPRRAGELFF.

This chain connects TRBV18 to TRBJ2-3; D unresolved. The V end was cut by 0 bases, the J end by 2 bases, with 12 bases between. Germline V gene lookup returns CDR1 KGHSH and CDR2 LQKENI. The CDR3 loop spans 16 amino acids. CDR3 in DNA: TGTGCCAGCTCACCACCAATAGAAGGTCTCACAGATACGCAGTATTTT. Its protein product is CASSPPIEGLTDTQYF. The full variable domain, completed using reference TRBV18 and TRBJ2-3, is NAGVMQNPRHLVRRRGQEARLRCSPMKGHSHVYWYRQLPEEGLKFMVYLQKENIIDESGMPKERFSAEFPKEGPSILRIQQVVRGDSAAYFCASSPPIEGLTDTQYFGPGTRLTVL.

The V call is TRBV5-1, the J call TRBJ2-7; a weak D match, TRBD2 (6 bases). Germline V gene sequence: CDR1 SGHRS, CDR2 YFSETQ. Between the trimmed V and J ends, which lost 4 bases and 6 bases, there was a span of 14 bases. The CDR3 is made up of 13 amino acids. This CDR3 reads CASSPGVGGEQYF. The CDR3 DNA reads TGCGCCAGCAGCCCGGGGGTTGGGGGCGAGCAGTACTTC. The entire variable domain, with the rest obtained from reference TRBV5-1 and TRBJ2-7, is as follows: KAGVTQTPRYLIKTRGQQVTLSCSPISGHRSVSWYQQTPGQGLQFLFEYFSETQRNKGNFPGRFSGRQFSNSRSEMNVSTLELGDSALYLCASSPGVGGEQYFGPGTRLTVT.

The genes are TRBV5-8 and TRBJ2-2; D call uncertain. The CDR3 covers 16 residues. The germline V gene has CDR1 SGHTS and CDR2 YDEGEE. Trimming took 2 bases from V and 0 from J, leaving 11 bases between them. The DNA for the CDR3 is TGTGCCAGCAGCTTCTTAGCCACCGCGAACACCGGGGAGCTGTTTTTT. This codes for CASSFLATANTGELFF.

DNA of the CDR3: TGTGCCAGCAGGGCTACTAGCGGGGCCTACAATGAGCAGTTCTTC. This encodes CASRATSGAYNEQFF. This chain joins TRBV6-6 and TRBJ2-1, with 10 bases aligning to TRBD2. Germline loops: CDR1 MNHNY, CDR2 SVGAGI (reference sequence). The CDR3 has 15 amino acids. Losses at the gene ends were 6 bases for V and 2 bases for J; bases not matched to a gene: 4.

This chain's CDR3 is CASSRGQGEGTYTF. Here the CDR3 DNA reads TGCGCCAGCAGCCGGGGACAGGGTGAGGGGACCTACACCTTC. The V and J genes are TRBV5-1 and TRBJ1-2; the match to TRBD1 covers 9 bases. The CDR3 loop spans 14 amino acids. CDR1 is SGHRS and CDR2 is YFSETQ in the germline V gene. V lost 4 bases, J lost 10 bases, and 11 bases stayed unmatched. The full variable domain, with the rest looked up from reference TRBV5-1 and TRBJ1-2, is KAGVTQTPRYLIKTRGQQVTLSCSPISGHRSVSWYQQTPGQGLQFLFEYFSETQRNKGNFPGRFSGRQFSNSRSEMNVSTLELGDSALYLCASSRGQGEGTYTFGSGTRLTVV.

The chain couples TRBV7-8 to TRBJ2-5, with 16 bases lining up with TRBD2. Trimming took 1 base from V and 4 from J; bases not matched to a gene: 15. The CDR3 has 21 amino acids. Germline V gene data show CDR1 as SGHVS and CDR2 as FQNEAQ. DNA for the CDR3: TGTGCCAGCAGCTTAGTCAGGTTGGGACTAGCGGGGGGGAGTTCAAGAGAGACCCAGTACTTC. This sequence encodes CASSLVRLGLAGGSSRETQYF.

V is TRBV5-6 and J is TRBJ2-2; 8 bases line up with TRBD2. The V gene's germline CDR1 is SGHDT and CDR2 YYEEEE. There are 15 residues in the CDR3. V dropped 2 bases and J dropped 3; count of bases not matched to a gene: 3. The CDR3 here is CASSLGLAYTGELFF. Here the CDR3 DNA reads TGTGCCAGCAGCTTAGGACTAGCCTACACCGGGGAGCTGTTTTTT.

The chain has TRBV9 and TRBJ2-2; D call uncertain. The germline V and J ends were trimmed by 2 bases and 6 bases, with 11 bases remaining between them. Germline CDR1 is SGDLS and CDR2 is YYNGEE. The CDR3 is 14 residues long. The CDR3 protein is CASSVHLAAGELFF. CDR3 bases: TGTGCCAGCAGCGTCCACTTGGCGGCCGGGGAGCTGTTTTTT.

The chain is built from TRBV9 and TRBJ2-2; D remains unclear. Trimming pared 3 bases from V and 8 bases from J, leaving 14 bases between. Germline V lookup: CDR1 SGDLS, CDR2 YYNGEE. CDR3 length: 14 residues. Here the CDR3 reads CASSDLQAYGELFF. CDR3 in DNA: TGTGCCAGCAGCGACCTCCAGGCGTATGGGGAGCTGTTTTTT.

As DNA, the CDR3 is TGTGCCAGTTCCTCTACTTCAGACTCCTACAATGAGCAGTTCTTC. This gives the protein CASSSTSDSYNEQFF. This sequence joins TRBV19 and TRBJ2-1; D gene uncertain. This CDR3 comprises 15 residues. Trimming left V 8 bases short and J 0 bases short, with 14 bases between. Per germline, CDR1 LNHDA and CDR2 SQIVND (reference sequence).

The V gene is TRBV5-5, the J gene TRBJ2-3, with D possibly matching TRBD1 (5 bases). V shed 0 bases and J shed 0 bases, with 11 bases lying between them. Per germline, CDR1 SGHKS and CDR2 YYEKEE (reference sequence). The CDR3 spans 16 residues. The CDR3 nucleotides read TGTGCCAGCAGCTTGGGGGGCCCCACGAGCACAGATACGCAGTATTTT. Translation gives CASSLGGPTSTDTQYF.

The V and J genes are TRBV12-5 and TRBJ1-1; a possible D gene is TRBD1 (6 bases). V was cut by 5 bases and J by 1 base, with 11 bases left in between. The CDR3 runs to 14 residues. The germline CDR1 and CDR2 sequences are LGHNT and FRNRAP. The CDR3 sequence is CASGQGGSNTEAFF. CDR3 DNA sequence: TGTGCTAGTGGTCAAGGGGGTTCGAACACTGAAGCTTTCTTT.

The J gene is TRBJ2-7, the V gene TRBV7-6, with 8 bases that match TRBD1. This CDR3 region has 16 residues. Germline CDR1 is SGHVS and CDR2 is FNYEAQ. With 5 bases clipped from V and 2 bases from J, the junction kept 11 bases outside the gene matches. The CDR3 DNA follows: TGTGCCAGCAGCCTACGACCGGACAGGGTGGCCTACGAGCAGTACTTC. Translated: CASSLRPDRVAYEQYF.

The J gene is TRBJ2-3, the V gene TRBV2; D gene uncertain. The CDR3 is 11 residues long. The germline V gene encodes CDR1 SNHLY and CDR2 FYNNEI. Trimming stripped 9 bases from V and 2 bases from J, with 6 bases between. In nucleotides, the CDR3 is TGTGCCAGTCAGTTCACAGATACGCAGTATTTT. It yields the protein CASQFTDTQYF. Together with reference TRBV2 and TRBJ2-3, the CDR3 gives the full variable domain: EPEVTQTPSHQVTQMGQEVILRCVPISNHLYFYWYRQILGQKVEFLVSFYNNEISEKSEIFDDQFSVERPDGSNFTLKIRSTKLEDSAMYFCASQFTDTQYFGPGTRLTVL.

The rearrangement joins TRBV6-5 to TRBJ2-7; the match to TRBD2 covers 12 bases. This CDR3 contains 15 residues. Trimming took 5 bases from V and 2 from J; bases not matched to a gene: 4. Germline V gene lookup returns CDR1 MNHEY and CDR2 SVGAGI. The CDR3 loop reads CASSQPSGGAYEQYF. CDR3 coding DNA: TGTGCCAGCAGTCAACCTAGCGGGGGGGCCTACGAGCAGTACTTC.

The chain is built from TRBV30 and TRBJ2-5; D is undetermined. Germline CDR1 GTSNPN, CDR2 SVGIG (reference sequence). This CDR3 comprises 11 residues. Trimming took 5 bases from V and 4 from J, leaving 8 bases between them. CDR3 bases: TGTGCCTGGGACTCCTTAGAGACCCAGTACTTC. It translates to CAWDSLETQYF.